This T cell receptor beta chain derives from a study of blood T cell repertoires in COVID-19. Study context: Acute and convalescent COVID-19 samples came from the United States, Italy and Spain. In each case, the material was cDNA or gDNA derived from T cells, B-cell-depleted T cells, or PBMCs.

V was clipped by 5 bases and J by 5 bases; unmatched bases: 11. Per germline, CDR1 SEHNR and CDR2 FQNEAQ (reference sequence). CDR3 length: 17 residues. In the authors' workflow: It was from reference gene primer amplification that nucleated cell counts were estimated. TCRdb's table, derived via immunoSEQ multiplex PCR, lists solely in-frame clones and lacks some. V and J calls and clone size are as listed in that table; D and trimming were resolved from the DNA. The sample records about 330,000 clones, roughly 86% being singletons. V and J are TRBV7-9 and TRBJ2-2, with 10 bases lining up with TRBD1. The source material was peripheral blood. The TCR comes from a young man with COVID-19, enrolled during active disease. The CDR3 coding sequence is TGTGCCAGCAGCCCCCCCATAGGACAGGGGGGGACCGGGGAGCTGTTTTTT. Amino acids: CASSPPIGQGGTGELFF. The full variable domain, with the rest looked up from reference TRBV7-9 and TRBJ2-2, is DTGVSQNPRHKITKRGQNVTFRCDPISEHNRLYWYRQTLGQGPEFLTYFQNEAQLEKSRLLSDRFSAERPKGSFSTLEIQRTEQGDSAMYLCASSPPIGQGGTGELFFGEGSRLTVL.